This T cell receptor (beta chain) was profiled in a study of control samples from healthy donors and cancer patients. There are 14 residues in the CDR3. TCRdb's copy holds only in-frame clones and misses some; the assay was immunoSEQ multiplex PCR. The sample includes some 110,000 clones, about 83% seen only once; the top ten take approximately 13%. The gene calls are TRBV1 and TRBJ2-7; the listed D gene, TRBD1, was not tested against the DNA. TRBV1 is noted as a pseudogene. The TCR originated in a woman aged 50 to 60 in good health. Sequencing was performed on blood. CDR3: CTSSQGQGVYEQYF. CDR3 DNA sequence: TGCACCAGCAGCCAGGGACAGGGAGTGTACGAGCAGTACTTC.